This T cell receptor (beta chain) was obtained from a study of blood T cell repertoires in COVID-19. Study-wide background: The United States, Italy and Spain supplied acute and convalescent COVID-19 samples. Sample material is recorded as cDNA or gDNA derived from T cells, B-cell-depleted T cells, or PBMCs.

CDR1 is MNHEY, CDR2 SVGEGT, per germline. V was cut by 6 bases and J by 6 bases, with 12 bases left in between. This CDR3 has 14 amino acids. How the authors handled the data: Cell counts per sample came from amplifying reference gene primers. Produced via immunoSEQ multiplex PCR; TCRdb's table is partial and in-frame only. V and J calls plus clone size are reproduced from that table; the DNA served to infer D and trimming. The sample yields more than 200,000 clones, 85% to 90% seen once. The TCR originated in a man aged 50-59 years with acute or convalescent COVID-19. The rearrangement links TRBV6-2 or TRBV6-3 to TRBJ1-6; unclear D gene. The source material was peripheral blood. CDR3 protein: CASSRQNTNSPLHF. DNA for the CDR3: TGTGCCAGCAGCCGCCAGAATACTAATTCACCCCTCCACTTT.